These 15 T cell receptor beta chains were all obtained from the same sample, sequenced in a study of blood T cell repertoires in COVID-19. The method was immunoSEQ multiplex PCR; TCRdb's version includes in-frame clones alone and lacks a portion of them. Here the sample spans approximately 110,000 clones, about 85% being singletons. Sequenced: peripheral blood. Receptor source: a human donor in a cohort sampled during active COVID-19.

The chain uses TRBV4-2 and TRBJ2-7, with TRBD1 as a possible D gene (5 bases). The germline CDR1 and CDR2 sequences are LGHNA and YNFKEQ. Trimming left V 1 base short and J 2 bases short, with 12 bases between. CDR3 size: 15 residues. In DNA, the CDR3 is TGTGCCAGCAGCCAAGCGCTGGGGCCAGCCTACGAGCAGTACTTC. Translating gives CASSQALGPAYEQYF.

V is TRBV4-1 and J is TRBJ2-3; the match to TRBD2 covers 12 bases. Germline V CDR1 and CDR2: MGHRA, YSYEKL. Losses at the gene ends were 2 bases for V and 2 bases for J; bases not matched to a gene: 5. The CDR3 has 17 amino acids. CDR3 in DNA: TGCGCCAGCAGCCAAATGGCTAGCGGGGGGGACACAGATACGCAGTATTTT. This encodes CASSQMASGGDTDTQYF.

The rearrangement links TRBV11-2 to TRBJ1-2; 8 positions agree with TRBD1. The CDR3 consists of 13 residues. Germline assignment: CDR1 SGHAT and CDR2 FQNNGV. V shed 6 bases, J shed 8 bases, and the junction held 8 bases outside the gene matches. The CDR3 nucleotides are TGTGCCAGCAGTTTACAGGGGGGAGTGGGCTACACCTTC. Translation gives CASSLQGGVGYTF.

The chain carries TRBV5-4 and TRBJ2-1; TRBD1 matches 9 bases. The germline V gene encodes CDR1 SGHNT and CDR2 YYREEE (reference sequence). J gave up 4 bases and V 3 bases, and 5 bases lay outside the gene matches. CDR3 size: 15 residues. The CDR3 sequence is CASSSGQGAYNEQFF. CDR3 in DNA: TGTGCCAGCAGCTCGGGACAGGGAGCATACAATGAGCAGTTCTTC.

This clone counts as medium-sized. The chain's CDR3 is CASSPLGQGQQYF. CDR3 coding DNA: TGTGCCAGCAGTCCCCTGGGACAGGGCCAGCAGTACTTC. This chain joins TRBV6-5 and TRBJ2-7; 9 nucleotides line up with TRBD1. Germline V CDR1 and CDR2: MNHEY, SVGAGI. With 5 bases clipped from V and 8 bases from J, the junction kept 7 bases outside the gene matches. This CDR3 has 13 residues.

The chain couples TRBV5-1 to TRBJ1-1; 7 bases are a match to TRBD1. Germline assignment: CDR1 SGHRS and CDR2 YFSETQ. The CDR3 covers 12 residues. V was pared by 1 base and J by 7 bases, with 1 base of the junction left unmatched. DNA of the CDR3: TGCGCCAGCAGCTTGCAGGGGGTTGAAGCTTTCTTT. Translation: CASSLQGVEAFF.

The chain combines TRBV7-3 with TRBJ1-1; 9 bases map to TRBD1. The CDR3 has 18 amino acids. Germline CDR1 and CDR2: SGHTA and FQGTGA. The V segment lost 0 bases and the J segment 0 bases; nucleotides outside the gene matches: 8. CDR3 DNA sequence: TGTGCCAGCAGCTTAACCTACTCCGGGACAGGGTTGAACACTGAAGCTTTCTTT. This sequence encodes CASSLTYSGTGLNTEAFF.

The rearrangement uses TRBV28 and TRBJ1-2, with a weak D call TRBD1 (6 bases). The V end was cut by 4 bases, the J end by 9 bases, with 18 bases between. In germline, CDR1 is MDHEN, CDR2 SYDVKM. The length of the CDR3 is 14 residues. The CDR3: CASSSGQSQASYTF. CDR3 bases: TGTGCCAGCAGTTCAGGACAGTCCCAGGCAAGCTACACCTTC.

The chain links TRBV28 to TRBJ1-2; a weak D match, TRBD1 (6 bases). V was clipped by 8 bases and J by 0 bases, with 19 bases between them. CDR1 MDHEN and CDR2 SYDVKM come from the germline V gene. The CDR3 covers 16 residues. In DNA, the CDR3 is TGTGCCAGCCGGGTGGGACATACCTTAGCTAACTATGGCTACACCTTC. Amino acid sequence: CASRVGHTLANYGYTF.

This sequence joins TRBV6-1 and TRBJ1-1; 8 nucleotides align to TRBD1. CDR1 MNHNS and CDR2 SASEGT come from the germline V gene. The V and J ends lost 5 bases and 4 bases, in that order; junction bases with no gene match: 9. The CDR3 has 15 amino acids. For the CDR3, the DNA is TGTGCCAGCAGTTCCCCGACAGGGGTTAGCACTGAAGCTTTCTTT. Translation: CASSSPTGVSTEAFF.

The gene calls are TRBV27 and TRBJ1-4, with 11 nucleotides matching TRBD1. CDR1 is MNHEY and CDR2 is SMNVEV in the germline V gene (reference sequence). This CDR3 comprises 15 residues. The ends lost 5 bases at V and 8 bases at J; junction bases unmatched: 7. CDR3 residues: CASSPSGTGGEKLFF. In nucleotides, the CDR3 is TGTGCCAGCAGTCCATCCGGGACAGGGGGGGAAAAACTGTTTTTT.

This clone has only one observation. The chain has TRBV19 and TRBJ1-2; D may be TRBD1 (5 bases). Germline V CDR1 and CDR2: LNHDA, SQIVND (reference sequence). This CDR3 has 14 amino acids. V was trimmed by 8 bases and J by 4 bases, leaving 17 bases between them. CDR3 loop: CASGGQGRPYGYTF. CDR3 in DNA: TGTGCCAGTGGAGGGCAGGGACGTCCCTATGGCTACACCTTC. Full variable domain (remainder filled in from reference TRBV19 and TRBJ1-2): DGGITQSPKYLFRKEGQNVTLSCEQNLNHDAMYWYRQDPGQGLRLIYYSQIVNDFQKGDIAEGYSVSREKKESFPLTVTSAQKNPTAFYLCASGGQGRPYGYTFGSGTRLTVV.

The genes are TRBV7-8 and TRBJ1-1; no firm D call. Germline-derived CDR1 and CDR2 are SGHVS and FQNEAQ. V was shortened by 4 bases and J by 3 bases, with 12 bases between the two germline ends. This CDR3 is 14 amino acids long. DNA for the CDR3: TGTGCCAGCAGCTCCCGCGGAAGCCACACTGAAGCTTTCTTT. Translated, it gives CASSSRGSHTEAFF.

The chain uses TRBV2 and TRBJ2-1; weak D call: TRBD2 (6 bases). With 9 bases removed from V and 6 bases from J, the gap between germline ends came to 12 bases. The germline CDR1 and CDR2 sequences are SNHLY and FYNNEI. The CDR3 extends over 12 amino acids. CDR3 loop: CASRLELNEQFF. CDR3 in DNA: TGTGCCAGTAGACTAGAACTCAATGAGCAGTTCTTC.

This chain joins TRBV10-2 and TRBJ2-1; 8 nucleotides line up with TRBD2. This CDR3 is 15 amino acids long. With V trimmed by 0 bases and J by 7 bases, 5 bases remained unmatched. Germline-derived CDR1 and CDR2 are WSHSY and SAAADI. In DNA, the CDR3 is TGCGCCAGCAGTGAGTCGAGAGCGGGGGTAAATGAGCAGTTCTTC. It specifies CASSESRAGVNEQFF.